These 9 T cell receptor beta chains were sequenced from one sample in a study of T-cell reconstitution after alpha-beta-depleted transplantation in children. Unique molecular identifiers were used to barcode this TCRbeta library. TCRdb itself ran the PCR reads through MiXCR, one entry per CDR3 protein. Of 380,000 or so distinct CDR3 sequences listed, more than 10% were seen once; the top ten hold approximately 4.2%. The sequences come from PBMCs, collected from the stem cell graft. The receptors shown here come from a human donor who donated a stem cell graft to a child with Fanconi anemia.

This clonotype was counted only a few times. The chain couples TRBV20-1 to TRBJ1-2, with D uncertain. The V gene lost 5 bases and the J gene lost 5 bases, with 9 bases spanning the gap. Per the germline V gene, CDR1 is DFQATT and CDR2 is SNEGSKA (reference sequence). The CDR3 is made up of 11 amino acids. The CDR3 sequence is CSALPAYGYTF. CDR3 nucleotides: TGCAGTGCTCTTCCCGCGTATGGCTACACCTTC.

The V call is TRBV7-9, the J call TRBJ2-5, with 13 nucleotides matching TRBD2. V lost 9 bases to trimming and J lost 4 bases; unmatched junction nucleotides: 11. The CDR3 has 16 amino acids. Per the germline V gene, CDR1 is SEHNR and CDR2 is FQNEAQ (reference sequence). This chain's CDR3 is CARRFTSGGAVETQYF. CDR3 nucleotide sequence: TGTGCCAGGAGATTCACTAGCGGGGGGGCTGTAGAGACCCAGTACTTC.

This clonotype has only a few counts. J is TRBJ2-1 and V is TRBV4-2, with D unclear. The CDR3 length is 15 residues. The V and J ends lost 0 bases and 6 bases respectively, with 12 bases between them. Germline V gives CDR1 LGHNA, CDR2 YNFKEQ. The CDR3 DNA is TGTGCCAGCAGCCAAGATCCCCGGCAAACCAATGAGCAGTTCTTC. Protein: CASSQDPRQTNEQFF.

This chain joins TRBV6-5 and TRBJ1-5, with D perhaps TRBD1 (6 bases). This CDR3 spans 16 amino acids. In germline, CDR1 is MNHEY, CDR2 SVGAGI. V gave up 0 bases and J gave up 5 bases, with 14 bases separating them. CDR3 coding DNA: TGTGCCAGCAGTTACTCTGGGGGGCCGGGGGATCAGCCCCAGCATTTT. Translating it yields CASSYSGGPGDQPQHF.

This clonotype was observed a few times. The chain links TRBV7-8 to TRBJ2-7, with D hard to call. This CDR3 comprises 13 residues. V was clipped by 1 base and J by 4 bases, with 8 bases between them. Germline V lookup: CDR1 SGHVS, CDR2 FQNEAQ. The CDR3 region is CASSLEWDYEQYV. The CDR3 DNA reads TGTGCCAGCAGCTTAGAGTGGGATTACGAGCAGTACGTC.

This clonotype was seen a handful of times. The genes are TRBV18 and TRBJ1-5; a weak D match, TRBD1 (5 bases). Germline assignment: CDR1 KGHSH and CDR2 LQKENI. The CDR3 is 15 amino acids. With 3 bases removed from V and 7 bases from J, the gap between germline ends came to 16 bases. CDR3: CASSPESGAWQPQHF. The CDR3 region has the DNA TGTGCCAGCTCACCGGAGTCCGGGGCTTGGCAGCCCCAGCATTTT.

This clonotype was found a few times. The chain couples TRBV2 to TRBJ1-4; 10 nucleotides match TRBD1. The CDR3 length is 14 residues. Germline CDR1 SNHLY, CDR2 FYNNEI. Unmatched junction bases numbered 4, after V lost 4 bases and J lost 8 bases. This CDR3 is CASSVGQGTEKLFF. The CDR3 bases are TGTGCCAGCAGTGTGGGACAGGGGACCGAAAAACTGTTTTTT. Full variable domain (outside the CDR3, taken from reference TRBV2 and TRBJ1-4): EPEVTQTPSHQVTQMGQEVILRCVPISNHLYFYWYRQILGQKVEFLVSFYNNEISEKSEIFDDQFSVERPDGSNFTLKIRSTKLEDSAMYFCASSVGQGTEKLFFGSGTQLSVL.

This chain connects TRBV10-3 to TRBJ1-3; a weak D match, TRBD1 (6 bases). The CDR3 covers 13 residues. Germline lookup yields CDR1 ENHRY and CDR2 SYGVKD. CDR3 nucleotide sequence: TGTGACATAAAAGGGGGCTCTGGAAACACCATATATTTT. It is translated as CDIKGGSGNTIYF.

At least ten counts were recorded for this clonotype. The chain links TRBV19 to TRBJ1-1; D is perhaps TRBD1 (5 bases). CDR3 size: 16 residues. From germline, CDR1 is LNHDA and CDR2 SQIVND (reference sequence). V shed 3 bases and J shed 6 bases, with 20 bases lying between them. The CDR3 spells CASSMMTEWGGAEAFF. The CDR3 DNA follows: TGTGCCAGTAGTATGATGACAGAGTGGGGCGGCGCTGAAGCTTTCTTT.